The rows below give T cell receptor beta chains drawn from one sample of a study of prognosis after radiotherapy for stage I lung cancer. TCRdb analysed the multiplex PCR reads with MiXCR anew, one entry per CDR3 protein. Here the sample spans over 20,000 distinct CDR3 sequences, roughly 39% being singletons. The sequenced sample was PBMCs, obtained before or after stereotactic body radiation therapy (not recorded which). These receptors were taken from a donor over 45 with non-small cell lung cancer. Each CDR3 is given with its conserved first and last residue. D genes are given only for firm matches. The listing skips clone size in some rows; elsewhere it reads once, few, many or a size class.

.	TRBJ1-6	.	TRBV6-1	TGTGCCAGCAGCCTAGGCGGTGTTTCACCCCTCCACTTT	CASSLGGVSPLHF
TRBD1	TRBJ2-1	.	TRBV7-3	TGTGCCATCATCGGACAGGGATCAAATGAGCAGTTCTTC	CAIIGQGSNEQFF
TRBD2	TRBJ2-1	many	TRBV5-1	TGCGCCAGCAGCCACGCCGGGGGGGGCGGGGGTGCCTACAATGAGCAGTTCTTC	CASSHAGGGGGAYNEQFF
.	TRBJ1-1	.	TRBV28	TGTGCCAGCAGTTTATATAGGCAGATCCCTGAAGCTTTCTTT	CASSLYRQIPEAFF
.	TRBJ1-1	many	TRBV10-3	TGTGCCATCAGTGAGTCGGGTGGGAACACTGAAGCTTTCTTT	CAISESGGNTEAFF
TRBD2	TRBJ2-1	.	TRBV20-1	TGCAGTGCGCTCCGGGACTACCCCTACAATGAGCAGTTCTTC	CSALRDYPYNEQFF
.	TRBJ2-4	many	TRBV20-1	TGCAGTGCTAGAGATTTCGGTCAGGGGGGAAACATTCAGTACTTC	CSARDFGQGGNIQYF
.	TRBJ1-1	many	TRBV5-6	TGTGCCAGCAGCTTGGGGTCCAACACTGAAGCTTTCTTT	CASSLGSNTEAFF
TRBD2	TRBJ2-1	.	TRBV6-2/TRBV6-3	TGTGCCAGCAGTTACAAGAATTTGAGCGGGAGGCCCCTCGTCGACAATGAGCAGTTCTTC	CASSYKNLSGRPLVDNEQFF
TRBD2	TRBJ2-3	.	TRBV7-2	TGTGCCAGCAGCTCCGCCCTAGCGGGAGTCGGAGATACGCAGTATTTT	CASSSALAGVGDTQYF
.	TRBJ1-3	.	TRBV5-5	TGTGTCAGCAGCTTGATGTGGGCAGGGAACGGAAACACCATATATTTT	CVSSLMWAGNGNTIYF
.	TRBJ1-5	.	TRBV5-6	TGTGCCAGCAGCTTGGACAGGACGAGGGGCAATCAGCCCCAGCATTTT	CASSLDRTRGNQPQHF
.	TRBJ1-4	many	TRBV19	TGTGCCAGTAGTATAGACAACAGGGTTCTCGAAAAACTGTTTTTT	CASSIDNRVLEKLFF
.	TRBJ1-3	.	TRBV19	TGTGCCAGTAGTACTTCACAGGACGCCTCTGGAAACACCATATATTTT	CASSTSQDASGNTIYF
.	TRBJ1-5	.	TRBV11-2	TGTGCCATCAGCTTAGAGAATGTTCAGCCCCAGCATTTT	CAISLENVQPQHF
.	TRBJ2-1	few	TRBV5-4	TGTGCCAGCAGCCCCAGACTAACTACCTACAATGAGCAGTTCTTC	CASSPRLTTYNEQFF
.	TRBJ1-6	.	TRBV6-2/TRBV6-3	TGTGCCATCAGTTATAGGGACGAGGATTCACCCCTCCACTTT	CAISYRDEDSPLHF
TRBD1	TRBJ1-2	.	TRBV5-1	TGCGCCAGTAGGACAGGGGGCGCGTACGGCTATGGCTACACCTTC	CASRTGGAYGYGYTF
TRBD2	TRBJ2-1	medium-sized	TRBV6-1	TGTGCCAGCAGTAGACTAGCGGGAGATCGTAGGGGTGAGCAGTTCTTC	CASSRLAGDRRGEQFF
TRBD2	TRBJ2-7	many	TRBV6-4	TGTGCCAGCAGTGACTCAGGGACTAGCTGTGCCCCCTACGAGCAGTACTTC	CASSDSGTSCAPYEQYF
.	TRBJ2-7	many	TRBV9	TGTGCCAGCAGCCCCCGCCAGGACGAGCAGTACTTC	CASSPRQDEQYF
.	TRBJ2-2	many	TRBV11-3	TGTGCCAGCAGCTTAGATCTTACAGGGATAAACACCGGGGAGCTGTTTTTT	CASSLDLTGINTGELFF
.	TRBJ2-1	few	TRBV3-1	TGTGCCAGCAGCCAAGAGCCCATTCCTGAGCAGTTCTTC	CASSQEPIPEQFF
TRBD2	TRBJ2-1	many	TRBV4-3	TGCGCCAGCAGCCAAGATCAAGGGGAGGGGGAGCAGTTCTTC	CASSQDQGEGEQFF
TRBD1	TRBJ1-2	.	TRBV5-1	TGCGCCAGCAGCTCGGGCCGGGACAGGGCAGGAGGCTACACCTTC	CASSSGRDRAGGYTF
.	TRBJ2-3	many	TRBV24-1	TGTGCCACCAGTGATTTTACGGGGTCTAGCACAGATACGCAGTATTTT	CATSDFTGSSTDTQYF
.	TRBJ1-3	many	TRBV28	TGTGCCAGCAGTTTAAATTGGGCAGGGGGAAACACCATATATTTT	CASSLNWAGGNTIYF
.	TRBJ1-2	.	TRBV11-2	TGTGCCAGCAGCGTGACAGCTAACTATGGCTACACCTTC	CASSVTANYGYTF
TRBD1	TRBJ2-1	.	TRBV6-2/TRBV6-3	TGTGCCAGCAGGACAGGGGGCTATGAGCAGTTCTTC	CASRTGGYEQFF
.	TRBJ2-2	.	TRBV11-3	TGTGCCAGCAGCTTCCAGGGCTCCGGGGAGCTGTTTTTT	CASSFQGSGELFF
TRBD2	TRBJ2-1	many	TRBV6-8	TGTGCCAGCAGTTTGCTAGGACTAGCGCCCCTCTCCTACAATGAGCAGTTCTTC	CASSLLGLAPLSYNEQFF
.	TRBJ1-2	many	TRBV5-1	TGCGCCAGTCGTCAGGGAGATAGGAACTATGGCTACACCTTC	CASRQGDRNYGYTF
.	TRBJ2-2	.	TRBV3-1	TGTGCCAGCAGCCAAACCAGGGTCACCGGGGAGCTGTTTTTT	CASSQTRVTGELFF
.	TRBJ1-5	many	TRBV6-5	TGTGCCAGCAGTTATGCGGGGTGGAATCAGCCCCAGCATTTT	CASSYAGWNQPQHF
TRBD1	TRBJ2-1	many	TRBV20-1	TGCAGTGCTAGGACCTCAGGGGGCAAACACTCCTACAATGAGCAGTTCTTC	CSARTSGGKHSYNEQFF
TRBD2	TRBJ2-1	.	TRBV20-1	TGCAGTGCTCTCGCTAGCGGTCGGAGGGCCCATGAGCAGTTCTTC	CSALASGRRAHEQFF
.	TRBJ1-3	many	TRBV5-1	TGCGCCAGCAGCTTTAACGCAGTAGGTGGAAACACCATATATTTT	CASSFNAVGGNTIYF
.	TRBJ1-2	many	TRBV14	TGTGCCAGCAGCCAGAGCGGGTTTTATGGCTACACCTTC	CASSQSGFYGYTF
TRBD1	TRBJ2-3	.	TRBV12-3/TRBV12-4	TGTGCCAGCAGTCACTTATATATTCCGGGACAGAGACACCAAGGAGACACAGATACGCAGTATTTT	CASSHLYIPGQRHQGDTDTQYF
.	TRBJ1-5	.	TRBV6-2/TRBV6-3	TGTGCCAGCAGTGAAGGGGCACAGTTCAATCAGCCCCAGCATTTT	CASSEGAQFNQPQHF
.	TRBJ2-1	many	TRBV18	TGTGCCAGCTCACCAGAATGGTCTCGGCAGGGGTACAATGAGCAGTTCTTC	CASSPEWSRQGYNEQFF
TRBD2	TRBJ2-3	once	TRBV2	TGTGCCAGCAGTGACAGCGGGAGGTCCCGCACAGATACGCATTATTTT	CASSDSGRSRTDTHYF
TRBD2	TRBJ2-1	.	TRBV24-1	TGTGCCACCAGTGATTCCCCGAGCGGGAGGGCATACAATGAGCAGTTCTTC	CATSDSPSGRAYNEQFF
TRBD1	TRBJ2-5	.	TRBV30	TGTGCCTGTAGTTTCGGTTCAGGGGGCGTGGATACCCAGTACTTC	CACSFGSGGVDTQYF
.	TRBJ1-5	many	TRBV2	TGTGCCAGCAGCCAGAAGGCATTGAGCAATCAGCCCCAGCATTTT	CASSQKALSNQPQHF
.	TRBJ1-4	many	TRBV19	TGTGCCAGTAGTATAGGGGGCGCGCATGAAAAACTGTTTTTT	CASSIGGAHEKLFF
TRBD2	TRBJ2-6	few	TRBV6-1	TGTGCCAGCAGTGAGTTACTAGCGGGAGGGCCGGCTGGGGCCAACGTCCTGACTTTC	CASSELLAGGPAGANVLTF
.	TRBJ2-3	.	TRBV20-1	TGCAGTTCTATTGGCCCCGTTCGTGTCCTGGCTGTGGATACGCAGTATTTT	CSSIGPVRVLAVDTQYF
.	TRBJ2-3	few	TRBV5-4	TGTGCCAGCAGCTTGGCCAAGCAGGGCGGGGATACGCAGTATTTT	CASSLAKQGGDTQYF
TRBD1	TRBJ2-7	many	TRBV11-3	TGTGCCAGCAGCTTGGGACGCAGGGGGAACTACGAGCAGTACTTC	CASSLGRRGNYEQYF
.	TRBJ2-7	many	TRBV2	TGTGCCAGCACCGAGGCCACGACGCAGTACTTC	CASTEATTQYF
TRBD1	TRBJ2-7	.	TRBV4-1	TGCGCCAGCAGCCTCACCCTAGGACAGGGGCGAATCTTC	CASSLTLGQGRIF
.	TRBJ2-3	.	TRBV11-3	TGTGCCAGTGCCGGACGGACAGATACGCAGTATTTT	CASAGRTDTQYF
.	TRBJ1-5	many	TRBV6-2/TRBV6-3	TGTGCCAGCACCAGGCCCCTCGCCCGATATAGCAATCAGCCCCAGCATTTT	CASTRPLARYSNQPQHF
TRBD2	TRBJ2-2	many	TRBV19	TGTGCCACGACCGGACGGGAGGCTTACACCGGGGAGCTGTTTTTT	CATTGREAYTGELFF
.	TRBJ2-1	.	TRBV10-3	TGTGCCATAGGAAAATCGGCGACCAGCTCCTACAATGAGCAGTTCTTC	CAIGKSATSSYNEQFF
.	TRBJ1-3	.	TRBV9	TGTGCCAGCAGCCCCTTGGAGGGCTCTGGAAACACCATATATTTT	CASSPLEGSGNTIYF